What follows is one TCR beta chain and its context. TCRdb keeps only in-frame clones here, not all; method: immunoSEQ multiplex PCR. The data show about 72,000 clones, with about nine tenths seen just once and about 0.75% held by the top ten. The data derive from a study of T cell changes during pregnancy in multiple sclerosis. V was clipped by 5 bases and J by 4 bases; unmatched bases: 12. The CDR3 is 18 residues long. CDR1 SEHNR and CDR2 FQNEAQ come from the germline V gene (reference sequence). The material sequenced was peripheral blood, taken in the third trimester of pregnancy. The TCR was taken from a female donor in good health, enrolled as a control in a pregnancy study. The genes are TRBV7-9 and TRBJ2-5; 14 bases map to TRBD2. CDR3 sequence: CASSRRLAGGREAETQYF. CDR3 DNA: TGTGCCAGCAGCCGAAGACTAGCGGGGGGGAGGGAAGCAGAGACCCAGTACTTC.